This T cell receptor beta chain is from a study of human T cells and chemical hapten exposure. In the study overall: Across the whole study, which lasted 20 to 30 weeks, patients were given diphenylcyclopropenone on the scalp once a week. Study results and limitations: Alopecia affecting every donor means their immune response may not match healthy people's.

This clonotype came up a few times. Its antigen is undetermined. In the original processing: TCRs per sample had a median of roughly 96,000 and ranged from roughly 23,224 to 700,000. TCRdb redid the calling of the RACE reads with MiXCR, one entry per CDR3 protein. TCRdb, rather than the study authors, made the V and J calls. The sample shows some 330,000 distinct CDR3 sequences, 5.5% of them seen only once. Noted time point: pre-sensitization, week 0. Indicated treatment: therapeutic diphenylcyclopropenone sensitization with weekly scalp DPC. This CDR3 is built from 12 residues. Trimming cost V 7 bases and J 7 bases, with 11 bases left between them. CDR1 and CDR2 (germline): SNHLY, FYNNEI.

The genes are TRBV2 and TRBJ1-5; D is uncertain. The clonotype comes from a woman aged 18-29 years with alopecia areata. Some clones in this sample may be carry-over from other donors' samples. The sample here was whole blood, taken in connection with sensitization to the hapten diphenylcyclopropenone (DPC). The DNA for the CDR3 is TGTGCCAGCAAATCGGAGGGACAGCCCCAGCATTTT. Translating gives CASKSEGQPQHF. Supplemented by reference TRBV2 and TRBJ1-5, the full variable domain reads EPEVTQTPSHQVTQMGQEVILRCVPISNHLYFYWYRQILGQKVEFLVSFYNNEISEKSEIFDDQFSVERPDGSNFTLKIRSTKLEDSAMYFCASKSEGQPQHFGDGTRLSIL.